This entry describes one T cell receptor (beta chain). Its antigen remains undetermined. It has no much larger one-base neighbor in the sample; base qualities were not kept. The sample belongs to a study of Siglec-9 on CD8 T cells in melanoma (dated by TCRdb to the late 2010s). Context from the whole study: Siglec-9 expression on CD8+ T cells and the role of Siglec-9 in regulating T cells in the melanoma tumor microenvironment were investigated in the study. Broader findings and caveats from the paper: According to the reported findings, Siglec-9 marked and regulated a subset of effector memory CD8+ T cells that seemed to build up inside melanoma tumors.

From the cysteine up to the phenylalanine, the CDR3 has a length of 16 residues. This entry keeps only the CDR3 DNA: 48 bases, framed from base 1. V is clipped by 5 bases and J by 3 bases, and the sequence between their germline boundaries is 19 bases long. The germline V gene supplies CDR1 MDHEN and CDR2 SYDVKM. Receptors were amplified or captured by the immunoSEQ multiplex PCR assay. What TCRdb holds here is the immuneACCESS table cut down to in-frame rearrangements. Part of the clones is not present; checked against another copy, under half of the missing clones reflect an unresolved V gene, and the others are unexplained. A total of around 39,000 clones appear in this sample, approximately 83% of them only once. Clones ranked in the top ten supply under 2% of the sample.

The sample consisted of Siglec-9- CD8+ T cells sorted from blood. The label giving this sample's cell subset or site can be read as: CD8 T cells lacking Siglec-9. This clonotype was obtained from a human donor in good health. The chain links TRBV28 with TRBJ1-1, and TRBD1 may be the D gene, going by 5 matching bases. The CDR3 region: CASSHPLMGRDTEAFF. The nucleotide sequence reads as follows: TGTGCCAGCAGTCACCCCCTCATGGGACGGGACACTGAAGCTTTCTTT.